This T cell receptor (beta chain) was sequenced for a study of blood T cell repertoires in COVID-19. The V gene end was trimmed by 10 bases and the J gene end by 6 bases; junction bases not matched to a gene: 5. CDR3 size: 14 residues. Looked up from germline, CDR1 is LNHDA and CDR2 is SQIVND (reference sequence). TCRdb's table, derived via immunoSEQ multiplex PCR, lists solely in-frame clones and lacks some. The sample consists of tens of thousands of clones, approximately 89% of them appearing once. The chain is built from TRBV19 and TRBJ2-2; 13 bases agree with TRBD2. Sequenced: peripheral blood. The clonotype was recovered from a man older than 75 with active or convalescent COVID-19. CDR3: CATGGLAGPGELFF. The CDR3 nucleotides are TGTGCCACCGGGGGACTAGCGGGACCCGGGGAGCTGTTTTTT. The full variable domain, rest sourced from reference TRBV19 and TRBJ2-2, is DGGITQSPKYLFRKEGQNVTLSCEQNLNHDAMYWYRQDPGQGLRLIYYSQIVNDFQKGDIAEGYSVSREKKESFPLTVTSAQKNPTAFYLCATGGLAGPGELFFGEGSRLTVL.